This TCR beta chain appears in the sequencing data of a study of cytomegalovirus exposure and HLA in healthy donors. Data came from immunoSEQ multiplex PCR; TCRdb stores just in-frame clones and leaves some out. Of 190,000 or so clones detected, roughly 80% appear once; the ten largest clones hold around 2.8%. Germline V gene sequence: CDR1 SGDLS, CDR2 YYNGEE. This CDR3 is built from 14 residues. V was clipped by 4 bases and J by 8 bases; unmatched bases: 6. It was the approximately 130-subject validation cohort, separate from the roughly 700-subject first cohort, to which the donors belonged. The J gene is TRBJ1-4, the V gene TRBV9; 9 bases match TRBD1. Sequencing was carried out using PBMCs. The receptor's source is a woman younger than 30 in good health and CMV-seropositive. CDR3 loop: CASSLGQGKEKLFF. In DNA, the CDR3 is TGTGCCAGCAGCCTGGGACAGGGTAAGGAAAAACTGTTTTTT.